These 25 T cell receptor beta chains were sequenced from one sample in a study of post-analysis software for immune sequencing data. General study results and limits: Comparison of patients with controls showed 4 to 6 TRBV segments more frequent in patients, TRBV5-6, TRBV5-1 and TRBV20-1 among them.

Their antigen targets remain unknown. Unique-molecular-identifier-tagged TCR beta cDNA libraries were used. TCRdb processed the PCR reads anew with MiXCR; each CDR3 protein has one entry. The sample includes about 500,000 distinct CDR3 sequences, approximately 46% of them seen just once. The sequenced sample consisted of blood. These receptors came from a girl aged 5 to 17 with multiple sclerosis.

V usage is TRBV5-1 and J usage is TRBJ2-1; 8 bases agree with TRBD2. The J segment lost 3 bases and the V segment lost 0 bases, leaving 8 bases of the junction unmatched. The length of the CDR3 is 17 residues. Germline V CDR1 and CDR2: SGHRS, YFSETQ. Written as DNA, the CDR3 is TGCGCCAGCAGCTTGGCCCCTGGACTAGCAGTCTACAATGAGCAGTTCTTC. Its protein is CASSLAPGLAVYNEQFF.

With regard to this clonotype: This could be a read error, since a much larger clone is one nucleotide away. The CDR3 DNA is TGTGCCAGCAGCCCTCAGACAGGGATGTATTCCCACGAGCAGTACTTC. The encoded protein is CASSPQTGMYSHEQYF. V gene TRBV2 combines with J gene TRBJ2-7; 7 nucleotides match TRBD1. The CDR3 has 16 amino acids. Per germline, CDR1 SNHLY and CDR2 FYNNEI. After removal of 6 bases from V and 5 bases from J, the junction contained 16 bases not matched to a gene.

V and J are TRBV7-9 and TRBJ2-3; TRBD1 matches at 9 bases. The CDR3 length is 15 residues. V lost 5 bases and J lost 5; bases outside the gene matches: 8. The germline gives CDR1 SEHNR, CDR2 FQNEAQ (reference sequence). CDR3 DNA: TGTGCCAGCAGCGTTCCGGGACAGGGCGGAGATACGCAGTATTTT. Its translation: CASSVPGQGGDTQYF.

There are a few counts of this clonotype. The chain couples TRBV4-2 to TRBJ2-3, with TRBD2 identical over 12 bases. Looked up from germline, CDR1 is LGHNA and CDR2 is YNFKEQ. The V segment lost 2 bases and the J segment 6 bases; nucleotides outside the gene matches: 3. The CDR3 is made up of 15 amino acids. Here the CDR3 reads CASSQTGTSGDTQYF. In DNA form, the CDR3 reads TGTGCCAGCAGCCAAACCGGGACTAGCGGGGATACGCAGTATTTT.

This clonotype has just a few counts. V is TRBV20-1 and J is TRBJ2-1; a weak D match, TRBD2 (6 bases). With 3 bases removed from V and 2 bases from J, the gap between germline ends came to 14 bases. The CDR3 loop spans 15 amino acids. In germline, CDR1 is DFQATT, CDR2 SNEGSKA (reference sequence). The CDR3 DNA follows: TGCAGTGCTAGGGGGTGGGAGGCAACCTACAATGAGCAGTTCTTC. This encodes CSARGWEATYNEQFF.

This clonotype was counted at least ten times. The CDR3 DNA reads as TGTGCCAGCTCTCCCGGGGGGCGAGTAAACTATGGCTACACCTTC. Its translation is CASSPGGRVNYGYTF. The rearrangement joins TRBV27 to TRBJ1-2, with D perhaps TRBD1 (6 bases). V was shortened by 8 bases and J by 2 bases, with 18 bases between the two germline ends. Germline V gives CDR1 MNHEY, CDR2 SMNVEV (reference sequence). The CDR3 extends over 15 amino acids.

The chain joins TRBV28 to TRBJ2-1; perhaps TRBD2 as D (6 bases). Germline V lookup: CDR1 MDHEN, CDR2 SYDVKM. The ends were cut back, 4 bases at V and 4 bases at J, with 17 bases in the middle. This CDR3 is 16 amino acids long. The CDR3 region has the DNA TGTGCCAGCAGTTCCATCCGGAGGGCCGGTTACAATGAGCAGTTCTTC. Its translation: CASSSIRRAGYNEQFF.

The rearrangement links TRBV20-1 to TRBJ2-7; tentative D call: TRBD2 (5 bases). V lost 3 bases to trimming and J lost 1 base, with 10 bases between them. Germline-derived CDR1 and CDR2 are DFQATT and SNEGSKA (reference sequence). The CDR3 spans 13 residues. Here the CDR3 DNA reads TGCAGTGCTAGGGGGAGAGAGTCCTACGAGCAGTACTTC. It specifies CSARGRESYEQYF.

V usage is TRBV20-1 and J usage is TRBJ2-3; D may be TRBD1 (5 bases). V lost 0 bases, J lost 4 bases, and 14 bases lay in between. The CDR3 is made up of 15 amino acids. CDR1 and CDR2 from the germline V gene are DFQATT and SNEGSKA (reference sequence). The CDR3 coding sequence is TGCAGTGCTAGAGACGACAGTCGGGCGCCAGATACGCAGTATTTT. As protein: CSARDDSRAPDTQYF.

This clonotype has at least ten counts. This rearrangement joins TRBV15 to TRBJ2-5; D gene uncertain. The CDR3 has 15 amino acids. Germline loops: CDR1 LNHNV, CDR2 YYDKDF (reference sequence). V lost 1 base to trimming and J lost 5 bases, with 14 bases between them. The DNA for the CDR3 is TGTGCCACCAGCAGAGTGGCTAGGAGTGTGGAGACCCAGTACTTC. It translates to CATSRVARSVETQYF.

This clonotype has more than one count but fewer than ten. The chain combines TRBV29-1 with TRBJ2-7; weak D call: TRBD2 (7 bases). Germline V gene sequence: CDR1 SQVTM, CDR2 ANQGSEA. Trimming removed 4 bases at V and 2 bases at J, with 15 bases between. CDR3 size: 14 residues. The CDR3 DNA is TGCAGCGTTGTTGGGGGGGGCGCAACCTACGAGCAGTACTTC. It codes for CSVVGGGATYEQYF.

V and J are TRBV20-1 and TRBJ2-5; 7 nucleotides match TRBD2. The germline V gene encodes CDR1 DFQATT and CDR2 SNEGSKA (reference sequence). V was pared by 1 base and J by 5 bases, with 7 bases of the junction left unmatched. The CDR3 contains 14 residues. The DNA for the CDR3 is TGCAGTGCTAGAGTGGGAGGGAGTGGGGAGACCCAGTACTTC. Translated: CSARVGGSGETQYF.

The CDR3 DNA reads TGCGCCATCGAGGCCCCGCCCGGGGATACGCAGTATTTT. Protein sequence: CAIEAPPGDTQYF. V is TRBV10-2 and J is TRBJ2-3; D is uncertain. CDR1 is WSHSY and CDR2 is SAAADI in the germline V gene. The CDR3 sequence is 13 residues long. V was clipped by 10 bases and J by 6 bases, with 17 bases between them.

This chain uses TRBV6-2 or TRBV6-3 with TRBJ1-2; D gene ambiguous. The CDR3 totals 11 residues. In germline, CDR1 is MNHEY, CDR2 SVGEGT. Trimming took off 5 bases at V and 7 bases at J, with 8 bases between the two ends. The CDR3 region has the DNA TGTGCCAGCAGTACCCTCGGTGGCTACACCTTC. It yields the protein CASSTLGGYTF.

This clonotype appeared a single time. J is TRBJ1-2 and V is TRBV10-3; 8 bases are a match to TRBD1. V trimming: 5 bases; J trimming: 2 bases; junction bases outside the gene matches: 10. Germline V lookup: CDR1 ENHRY, CDR2 SYGVKD. CDR3 length equals 16 residues. The CDR3 is CAISSQGQAGNYGYTF. The CDR3 DNA sequence: TGTGCCATCAGTTCCCAGGGACAGGCCGGGAACTATGGCTACACCTTC.

CDR3 loop: CASSKASVTEQPQHF. As DNA, the CDR3 is TGTGCCAGCAGCAAAGCGTCGGTAACAGAACAGCCCCAGCATTTT. V gene TRBV21-1 combines with J gene TRBJ1-5. TRBV21-1 is described as a pseudogene. The CDR3 is 15 residues long.

This clonotype turned up a few times. This chain links TRBV29-1 with TRBJ2-5, with 9 bases fitting TRBD1. The CDR3 totals 13 residues. Trimming at V came to 6 bases and at J to 4 bases, leaving 6 bases not matched to a gene. Germline V CDR1 and CDR2: SQVTM, ANQGSEA. The DNA for the CDR3 is TGCAGCGTAAACACAGGGGGCGGAGAGACCCAGTACTTC. It translates to CSVNTGGGETQYF.

The chain links TRBV7-2 to TRBJ2-7; 7 bases match TRBD2. Trimming at V came to 5 bases and at J to 2 bases, leaving 9 bases not matched to a gene. This CDR3 spans 15 amino acids. The germline V gene has CDR1 SGHTA and CDR2 FQGNSA. The CDR3 sequence is CASSPYMGGTYEQYF. CDR3 coding DNA: TGTGCCAGCAGCCCATACATGGGGGGGACCTACGAGCAGTACTTC.

The chain has TRBV6-5 and TRBJ2-7; no firm D call. The germline V and J ends were trimmed by 6 bases and 5 bases, with 11 bases remaining between them. CDR3 length equals 12 residues. Per germline, CDR1 MNHEY and CDR2 SVGAGI. CDR3 nucleotide sequence: TGTGCCAGCAGACGCACTTCGAACGAGCAGTACTTC. Amino acids: CASRRTSNEQYF.

This chain connects TRBV6-1 to TRBJ2-6; 8 bases agree with TRBD2. Germline trimming cut 10 bases from V and 2 bases from J; bases unmatched to any gene: 7. The CDR3 loop spans 15 amino acids. Germline values: CDR1 MNHNS, CDR2 SASEGT. The DNA of the CDR3 is TGTGCCACCGTTTTGACTAGCGCTGGGGCCAACGTCCTGACTTTC. Translated: CATVLTSAGANVLTF.

The chain has TRBV14 and TRBJ2-1; TRBD2 matches at 7 bases. Germline trimming cut 0 bases from V and 0 bases from J; bases unmatched to any gene: 8. The CDR3 has 18 residues. The germline V gene encodes CDR1 SGHDN and CDR2 FVKESK. The CDR3 nucleotides are TGTGCCAGCAGCCAAGAGAAAAAAGCGGGACGCTCCTACAATGAGCAGTTCTTC. This sequence encodes CASSQEKKAGRSYNEQFF.

This clonotype was counted between two and nine times. This sequence joins TRBV28 and TRBJ2-1, with TRBD1 matching 9 bases. The CDR3 length is 15 residues. Germline CDR1 is MDHEN and CDR2 is SYDVKM. Trimming cost V 2 bases and J 12 bases; bases outside gene matches: 11. The CDR3 nucleotides read TGTGCCAGCAGTTTAAGGGGGACAGGGTCCAAGGGGCAGTTCTTC. It yields the protein CASSLRGTGSKGQFF.

The V and J genes are TRBV29-1 and TRBJ2-1; TRBD1 aligns across 10 bases. Judging by the DNA end, TRBJ2-7 fits better; the J call may be wrong. CDR3 length: 16 residues. In germline, CDR1 is SQVTM, CDR2 ANQGSEA. CDR3 nucleotide sequence: TGCAGCGCGAGAGGGGCGACAGGGGGCTTTTACAATGAGCAGTACTTC. Translated: CSARGATGGFYNEQYF.

The V call is TRBV4-3, the J call TRBJ2-7; 8 bases fit TRBD1. J was trimmed by 5 bases and V by 6 bases; bases with no gene match: 6. The CDR3 is made up of 13 amino acids. From germline, CDR1 is LGHNA and CDR2 YSLEER. The CDR3 DNA reads TGCGCCAGCAGTTCGGACAGGGACCACGAGCAGTACTTC. This gives the protein CASSSDRDHEQYF.

Written as DNA, the CDR3 is TGCAGTGCCTCCACGACTAGCTACAATGAGCAGTTCTTC. This encodes CSASTTSYNEQFF. The V and J genes are TRBV20-1 and TRBJ2-1; tentatively, D is TRBD2 (6 bases). Trimming took off 6 bases at V and 3 bases at J, with 12 bases between the two ends. The CDR3 is 13 residues long. From germline, CDR1 is DFQATT and CDR2 SNEGSKA (reference sequence).